This entry features one T cell receptor beta chain sequence. These data come from a study of T cell changes during pregnancy in multiple sclerosis. The CDR3 spans 16 residues. V was pared by 3 bases and J by 7 bases, with 7 bases of the junction left unmatched. Germline assignment: CDR1 SGHVS and CDR2 FQNEAQ. Generated by immunoSEQ multiplex PCR, the TCRdb table keeps only in-frame clones and is missing some. The repertoire includes about 61,000 clones, roughly nine tenths of them detected once, and over 3% sits in the top ten. This sample comprised peripheral blood, obtained in the first trimester of pregnancy. The chain recombines TRBV7-8 with TRBJ1-4; 11 bases line up with TRBD1. The origin of this receptor is a female donor in good health, enrolled as a control in a pregnancy study. Here the CDR3 reads CASSLVPDRGPEKLFF. In DNA, the CDR3 is TGTGCCAGCAGCTTGGTGCCGGACAGGGGGCCTGAAAAACTGTTTTTT.